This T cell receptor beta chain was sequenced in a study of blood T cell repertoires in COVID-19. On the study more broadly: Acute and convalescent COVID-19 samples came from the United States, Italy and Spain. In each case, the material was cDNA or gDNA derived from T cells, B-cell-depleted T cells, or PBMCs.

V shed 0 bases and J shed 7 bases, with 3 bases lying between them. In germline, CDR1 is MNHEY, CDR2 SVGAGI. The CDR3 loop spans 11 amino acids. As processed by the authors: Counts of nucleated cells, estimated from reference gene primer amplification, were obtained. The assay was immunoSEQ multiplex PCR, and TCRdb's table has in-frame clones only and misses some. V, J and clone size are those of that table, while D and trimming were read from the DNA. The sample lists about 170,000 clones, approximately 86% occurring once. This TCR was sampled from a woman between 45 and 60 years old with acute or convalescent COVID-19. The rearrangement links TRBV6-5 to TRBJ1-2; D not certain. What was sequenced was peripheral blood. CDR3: CASSYSIGYTF. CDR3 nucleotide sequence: TGTGCCAGCAGTTACTCTATTGGCTACACCTTC.